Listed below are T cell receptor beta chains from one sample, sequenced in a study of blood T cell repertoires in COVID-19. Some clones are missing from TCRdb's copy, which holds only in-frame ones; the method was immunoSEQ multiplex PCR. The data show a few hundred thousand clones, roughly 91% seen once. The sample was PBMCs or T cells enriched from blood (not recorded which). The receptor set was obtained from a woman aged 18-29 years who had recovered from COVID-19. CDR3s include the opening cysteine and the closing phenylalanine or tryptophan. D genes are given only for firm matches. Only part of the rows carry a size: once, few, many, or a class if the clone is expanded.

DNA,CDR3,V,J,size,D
TGTGCCAGCAGCTTAGGTCTGGCGGGACAGGCTTCCTACGAGCAGTACTTC,CASSLGLAGQASYEQYF,TRBV7-6,TRBJ2-7,NA,TRBD1
TGTGCCAGCAGAATCAGGGAGGGGGATCAGCCCCAGCATTTT,CASRIREGDQPQHF,TRBV6-5,TRBJ1-5,NA,NA
TGTGCCAGCAGCTTAGCTAAGGCAGGGGGACCTGAAGCTTTCTTT,CASSLAKAGGPEAFF,TRBV7-9,TRBJ1-1,NA,TRBD1
TGTGCCTGGAGCCCAGGGTGGAATTCACCCCTCCACTTT,CAWSPGWNSPLHF,TRBV30,TRBJ1-6,NA,NA
TGCGCCAGCAGCCAAGTGAAGGGAGGAAGGGGGGAGCTGTTTTTT,CASSQVKGGRGELFF,TRBV4-3,TRBJ2-2,NA,NA
TGTGCCAGCAGCCAAGTCACGACAGCCTATGGCTACACCTTC,CASSQVTTAYGYTF,TRBV3-1/TRBV3-2,TRBJ1-2,NA,NA
TGCGCCAGCAGCTTGGCGGCGGTAATCACAGATACGCAGTATTTT,CASSLAAVITDTQYF,TRBV5-1,TRBJ2-3,NA,NA
TGTGCCAGCAGTAGACCCGGGACAAAGCTCAGCAATCAGCCCCAGCATTTT,CASSRPGTKLSNQPQHF,TRBV28,TRBJ1-5,NA,NA
TGTGCCAGCAGTTTTCGGACAGGGGATGTGGGTAATTCACCCCTCCACTTT,CASSFRTGDVGNSPLHF,TRBV27,TRBJ1-6,NA,TRBD1
TGTGCCATCAGTGAGTCGCCGACCAGGGTCTCTGGAAACACCATATATTTT,CAISESPTRVSGNTIYF,TRBV10-3,TRBJ1-3,once,NA
TGTGCCAGCAGTTTGGGACAGTTCCCTGAAGCTTTCTTT,CASSLGQFPEAFF,TRBV28,TRBJ1-1,once,TRBD1
TGTGCCAGCAGGAAGGGGGAATTCGGTGAAAAACTGTTTTTT,CASRKGEFGEKLFF,TRBV6-5,TRBJ1-4,NA,NA
TGTGCCAGCAGCTGGCGGGGGCGGAGTCCAGATACGCAGTATTTT,CASSWRGRSPDTQYF,TRBV7-2,TRBJ2-3,NA,NA
TGTGCCAGCAGCGGACAGGCTTCGGGGGAGCAGTACTTC,CASSGQASGEQYF,TRBV4-2,TRBJ2-7,NA,TRBD1
TGTGCCACCAGCGACCGGGACACGCCCTACGAGCAGTACTTC,CATSDRDTPYEQYF,TRBV15,TRBJ2-7,NA,NA
TGTGCCATCGGTAGGACAGGGGAATATGGCTACACCTTC,CAIGRTGEYGYTF,TRBV10-3,TRBJ1-2,NA,TRBD1
TGTGCCAGCAGCTCCAGGGGTTCTGGAAACACCATATATTTT,CASSSRGSGNTIYF,TRBV11-1,TRBJ1-3,NA,NA
TGTGCCACCAGTGATTTAGCGGCACCGAACACAGATACGCAGTATTTT,CATSDLAAPNTDTQYF,TRBV24-1,TRBJ2-3,NA,NA
TGTGCCAGCAGTTATACAGGGGGCAAGACTGAAGCTTTCTTT,CASSYTGGKTEAFF,TRBV6-5,TRBJ1-1,NA,TRBD1
TGTGCCAGTAGTATAGTCGGGAGAAGCCCTGAAGCTTTCTTT,CASSIVGRSPEAFF,TRBV19,TRBJ1-1,NA,NA
TGTGCCAGCAGTAGGAGGGAGGGCTCACCCCTCCACTTT,CASSRREGSPLHF,TRBV28,TRBJ1-6,NA,NA
TGTGCCAGCGGACAGGGGTTTAAACTGTTTTTT,CASGQGFKLFF,TRBV27,TRBJ1-4,NA,TRBD1
TGTGCCAGCAGCTACAGGGTGTCCTACGAGCAGTACTTC,CASSYRVSYEQYF,TRBV7-9,TRBJ2-7,NA,NA
TGTGCCAGCAGCTTAGGGGGGTGGGGACAGGGAAACAATGAGCAGTTCTTC,CASSLGGWGQGNNEQFF,TRBV7-2,TRBJ2-1,NA,TRBD1
TGTGCCAGCAGCCGACAGGGGATCCTACTCGAGCAGTACTTC,CASSRQGILLEQYF,TRBV7-8,TRBJ2-7,NA,TRBD1
TGTGCCAGCAGCAAAGTTGGCCGTCCGCCAGAGACCCAGTACTTC,CASSKVGRPPETQYF,TRBV21-1,TRBJ2-5,NA,NA
TGCGCCAGCAGTTTATATTCGGGACTCCCAGGGGAGACCCAGTACTTC,CASSLYSGLPGETQYF,TRBV5-1,TRBJ2-5,NA,NA
TGTGCCAGCAGCGTAGCTTGGGTAGCTGGTGCAGATACGCAGTATTTT,CASSVAWVAGADTQYF,TRBV9,TRBJ2-3,NA,NA
TGTGCCAGTAGTCAACAGGGTAGCAATCAGCCCCAGCATTTT,CASSQQGSNQPQHF,TRBV19,TRBJ1-5,NA,NA
TGCGCCAGCAGTGAGACCATCGGGACAGGGGGCTCACCCCTCCACTTT,CASSETIGTGGSPLHF,TRBV10-1,TRBJ1-6,NA,TRBD1
TGTGCCAGCAGTTCTGGGGCGGGGTACTATCAGCCCCAGCATTTT,CASSSGAGYYQPQHF,TRBV2,TRBJ1-5,NA,NA
TGTGCCAGTAGTATAGATGCCCCACCGGCCCAGCATTTT,CASSIDAPPAQHF,TRBV19,TRBJ1-5,NA,NA
TGTGCCACCAGTGACCCGACTTCCCCCACGGAGACCCAGTACTTC,CATSDPTSPTETQYF,TRBV24-1,TRBJ2-5,NA,NA
TGTGCCACCCGGACAGCAACTGAAGCTTTCTTT,CATRTATEAFF,TRBV24-1,TRBJ1-1,NA,NA
TGTGCCAGCAGCTTTAGCGGGGGGGCAGATACGCAGTATTTT,CASSFSGGADTQYF,TRBV7-3,TRBJ2-3,NA,TRBD2
TGTGCCAGCAGTTCGGGACAGGGGCTTTACGAGCAGTACTTC,CASSSGQGLYEQYF,TRBV7-8,TRBJ2-7,NA,TRBD1
TGCGCCAGCAGTGAGGACAGGTTCTATGGCTACACCTTC,CASSEDRFYGYTF,TRBV10-1,TRBJ1-2,NA,NA
TGCAGTGCTACTCCCAACTATGGCTACACCTTC,CSATPNYGYTF,TRBV20-1,TRBJ1-2,NA,NA
TGTGCCAGCAGCCCTTGGAGGGGTGGGACAGATACGCAGTATTTT,CASSPWRGGTDTQYF,TRBV7-2,TRBJ2-3,NA,NA
TGTGCCACCAGTGATCACGACAGGGGGGAAGCCGGGGAGCTGTTTTTT,CATSDHDRGEAGELFF,TRBV24-1,TRBJ2-2,NA,TRBD1
TGTGCCAGCAAGGGAAGGGACAGACATGGCTACACCTTC,CASKGRDRHGYTF,TRBV27,TRBJ1-2,NA,TRBD1
TGTGCCAGCAGTTTCCCCCCGGGGGGCTACACCTTC,CASSFPPGGYTF,TRBV28,TRBJ1-2,NA,NA